This T cell receptor (beta chain) was identified during a study of CD8+CD57+ T cells in acquired aplastic anemia. The wider study: The study obtained an average of around 2.9 ug of DNA from sorted CD4+ and CD8+ cells. General study findings and limits: Patients shared under 30 CD8+ CDR3 sequences with controls. Levels of CD8+ Simpson's diversity were not significantly distinct in patients versus controls.

Researchers used genomic DNA as the template to profile TCR beta VDJ and CDR3. TCRdb independently ran MiXCR on the reads; one entry per CDR3 protein. Of around 190,000 distinct CDR3 sequences listed, approximately 48% are singletons. This clonotype was counted many times. Antigen specificity is unknown. CDR1 and CDR2 (germline): SGHDN, FVKESK. The CDR3 runs to 13 residues. Trimming shortened V by 5 bases and J by 7 bases, and 12 bases separated the two germline ends. Sequencing was done on patients that had shown CD8+CD57+ cell expansion by flow cytometry. The cohort consisted entirely of patients having severe acquired aplastic anemia.

The material sequenced was sorted CD4+, CD8+, or CD8+CD57+ T cells (not recorded which) from PBMCs. The receptor was derived from a human donor with aplastic anemia. V usage is TRBV14 and J usage is TRBJ2-1; D uncertain. CDR3 in amino acids: CASSRVPGNEQFF. CDR3 coding DNA: TGTGCCAGCAGCAGGGTACCCGGGAATGAGCAGTTCTTC.